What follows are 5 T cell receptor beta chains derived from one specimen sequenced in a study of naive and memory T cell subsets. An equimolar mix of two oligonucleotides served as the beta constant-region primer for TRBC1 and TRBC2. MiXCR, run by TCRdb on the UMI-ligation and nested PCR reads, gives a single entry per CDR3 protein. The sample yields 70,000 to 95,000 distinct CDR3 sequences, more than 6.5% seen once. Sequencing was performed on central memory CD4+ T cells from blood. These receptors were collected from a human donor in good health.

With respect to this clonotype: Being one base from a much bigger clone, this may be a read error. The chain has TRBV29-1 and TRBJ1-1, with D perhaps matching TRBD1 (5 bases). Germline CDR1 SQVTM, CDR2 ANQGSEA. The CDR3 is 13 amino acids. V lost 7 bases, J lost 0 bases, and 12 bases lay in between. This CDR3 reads CSGRDFMNTEAFF. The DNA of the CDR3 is TGCAGCGGGAGGGACTTCATGAACACTGAAGCTTTCTTT. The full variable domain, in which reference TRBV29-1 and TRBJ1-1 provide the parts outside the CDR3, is SAVISQKPSRDICQRGTSLTIQCQVDSQVTMMFWYRQQPGQSLTLIATANQGSEATYESGFVIDKFPISRPNLTFSTLTVSNMSPEDSSIYLCSGRDFMNTEAFFGQGTRLTVV.

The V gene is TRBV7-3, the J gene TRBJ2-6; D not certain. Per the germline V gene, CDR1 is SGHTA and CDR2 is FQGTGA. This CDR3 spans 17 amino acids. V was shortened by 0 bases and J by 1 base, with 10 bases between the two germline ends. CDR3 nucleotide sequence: TGTGCCAGCAGCTTAACCCCAGGTCCGTCTGGGGCCAACGTCCTGACTTTC. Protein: CASSLTPGPSGANVLTF.

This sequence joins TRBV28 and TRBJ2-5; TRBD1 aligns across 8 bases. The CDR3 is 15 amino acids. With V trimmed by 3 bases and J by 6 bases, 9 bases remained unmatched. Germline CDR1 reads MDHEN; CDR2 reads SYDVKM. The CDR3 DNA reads TGTGCCAGCAGTTTGCAAGGACAGGGCTTGAAGACCCAGTACTTC. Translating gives CASSLQGQGLKTQYF.

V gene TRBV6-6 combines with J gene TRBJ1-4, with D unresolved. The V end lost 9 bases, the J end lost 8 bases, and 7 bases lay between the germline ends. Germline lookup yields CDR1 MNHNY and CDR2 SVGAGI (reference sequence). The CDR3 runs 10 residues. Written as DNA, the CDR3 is TGTGCCAGTAAGCAAGAAAAACTGTTTTTT. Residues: CASKQEKLFF.

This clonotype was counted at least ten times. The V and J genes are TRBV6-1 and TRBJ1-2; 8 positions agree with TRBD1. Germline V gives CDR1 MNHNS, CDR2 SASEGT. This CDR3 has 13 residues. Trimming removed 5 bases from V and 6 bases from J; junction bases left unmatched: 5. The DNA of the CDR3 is TGTGCCAGCAGTCGACAGGGGCTTAATGGCTACACCTTC. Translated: CASSRQGLNGYTF.